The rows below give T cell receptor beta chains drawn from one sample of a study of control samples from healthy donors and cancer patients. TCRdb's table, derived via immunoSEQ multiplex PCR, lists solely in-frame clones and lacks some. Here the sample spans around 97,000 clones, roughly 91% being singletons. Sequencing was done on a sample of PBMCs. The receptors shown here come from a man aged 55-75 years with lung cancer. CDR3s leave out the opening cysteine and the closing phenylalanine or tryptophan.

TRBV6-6 ASSPMGTGRQETQY
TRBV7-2 ASKSGGPSGGYT
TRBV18 ASSPRGRQETQY
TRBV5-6 ASSLPAGGETQY
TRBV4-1 ASSPLGGGTSTDTQY
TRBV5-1 ASSPGQGAGETQY
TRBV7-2 ASTQNPHTQY
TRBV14 ASSQDLFSTGANVLT
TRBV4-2 ASSQDQGVMNTEAF
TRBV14 ASSQGTLSGAF
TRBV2 ASTRWRAETQY
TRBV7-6 ASSWTGERETQY
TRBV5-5 ASSLVRDWAGDTGELF
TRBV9 ASSAQGFTEAF
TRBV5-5 ASRKGLAGVTNTGELF
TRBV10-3 AISEKGSSNQPQH
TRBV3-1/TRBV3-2 ASSQSFGDGYT
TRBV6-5 ASSCRGGYGYT
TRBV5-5 ASSSRDRVQPQH
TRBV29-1 RAGGGGTDTQY
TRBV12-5 ASGLVRSRRPPDTQY
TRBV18 ASSPRDTEAF
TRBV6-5 ASSYPGRGAEAF
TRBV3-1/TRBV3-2 ASSPTGSAGNTIY
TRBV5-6 ASSLIGAGDQPQH
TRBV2 ASSEILTNTEAF
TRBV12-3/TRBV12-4 ASSISNQPQH
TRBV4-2 ASNRDRGNYGYT
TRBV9 ASSVGGVAGELF
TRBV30 AWTGSLYETQY
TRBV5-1 ASSSQSWTGELF
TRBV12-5 ASGLGLTTDTQY
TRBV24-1 ATSDTQAYGYT
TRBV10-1 ASSEGFSGNTIY
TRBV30 AWASGQGLDIQY
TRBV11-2 ASSLVAGSSYNEQF
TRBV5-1 ASSSDLLAGPYNEQF
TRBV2 ASSEVFQGRLPQH
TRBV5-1 ASSTGDRGTEAF
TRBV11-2 ASSETRGNNQPQH
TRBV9 ASSADRGTEAF
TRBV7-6 ASSPGLAGGANTGELF
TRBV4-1 ASSQQTLLNTIY
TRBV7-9 ASSSDGQGSYGYT
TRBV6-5 ASSYSGLDNSPLH